These 24 T cell receptor beta chains came from one sample sequenced in a study of blood T cell repertoires in COVID-19. Sequencing used immunoSEQ multiplex PCR; TCRdb keeps in-frame clones, though not all of them. The sample comprises 40,000 to 55,000 clones, 88% of which are singletons, and 3% rests with the top ten. Material: peripheral blood. Receptor source: a man aged 50 to 59 with active COVID-19.

This chain uses TRBV7-8 with TRBJ1-2; 7 bases are shared with TRBD1. CDR1 SGHVS and CDR2 FQNEAQ come from the germline V gene. V gave up 1 base and J gave up 13 bases; unmatched junction bases: 6. The CDR3 consists of 12 residues. CDR3 coding DNA: TGTGCCAGCAGCTTAGAGTTACAGGGGTCCACCTTC. Protein product: CASSLELQGSTF.

The J gene is TRBJ1-1, the V gene TRBV19; D is possibly TRBD1 (5 bases). Germline CDR1 is LNHDA and CDR2 is SQIVND (reference sequence). The CDR3 runs 12 residues. V was shortened by 3 bases and J by 7 bases, with 9 bases between the two germline ends. In nucleotides, the CDR3 is TGTGCCAGTAGTATGTGGGGGGATGAAGCTTTCTTT. Protein: CASSMWGDEAFF.

This chain links TRBV11-3 with TRBJ1-3, with 7 positions matching TRBD1. The junction had 5 bases not matched to a gene; V was cut back by 2 bases and J by 4 bases. CDR1 and CDR2 from the germline V gene are SGHNT and YENEEA. The length of the CDR3 is 15 residues. This CDR3 is CASSLPGTVGNTIYF. The CDR3 region has the DNA TGTGCCAGCAGCTTACCTGGGACAGTAGGAAACACCATATATTTT.

This sequence joins TRBV3-1 (or the pseudogene TRBV3-2) and TRBJ2-1; 10 positions match TRBD2. In germline, CDR1 is LGHDT, CDR2 YNNKEL (reference sequence). The CDR3 spans 15 residues. The trim removed 1 base at V and 10 bases at J, leaving 7 bases unmatched. The CDR3 sequence is CASSQVASGSDEQFF. The CDR3 region has the DNA TGTGCCAGCAGCCAAGTCGCTAGCGGGAGCGACGAGCAGTTCTTC.

The sample holds a few counts of this clone. The rearrangement links TRBV2 to TRBJ1-6; D perhaps matches TRBD1 (6 bases). The CDR3 length is 14 residues. Between the trimmed V and J ends, which lost 7 bases and 9 bases, there was a span of 16 bases. Germline V gene lookup returns CDR1 SNHLY and CDR2 FYNNEI. The CDR3 reads CASTTQGIGSPLHF. CDR3 in DNA: TGTGCCAGCACTACACAGGGTATAGGTTCACCCCTCCACTTT.

V usage is TRBV6-2 or TRBV6-3 and J usage is TRBJ2-1; the match to TRBD2 covers 13 bases. The CDR3 spans 17 residues. The trim removed 2 bases at V and 15 bases at J, leaving 16 bases unmatched. Germline V gives CDR1 MNHEY, CDR2 SVGEGT. CDR3 amino acids: CASSYTRAQGLAGATFF. DNA of the CDR3: TGTGCCAGCAGTTACACAAGAGCCCAAGGACTAGCGGGAGCCACGTTCTTC.

This clone was observed a single time. V and J are TRBV30 and TRBJ1-2; no reliable D call. The V gene's germline CDR1 is GTSNPN and CDR2 SVGIG (reference sequence). Trimming took off 2 bases at V and 5 bases at J, with 15 bases between the two ends. The CDR3 length is 14 residues. The CDR3 sequence is CAWSSGEGTYGYTF. In nucleotides, the CDR3 is TGTGCCTGGAGTAGCGGGGAGGGCACTTATGGCTACACCTTC. The full variable domain, in which reference TRBV30 and TRBJ1-2 provide the parts outside the CDR3, is SQTIHQWPATLVQPVGSPLSLECTVEGTSNPNLYWYRQAAGRGLQLLFYSVGIGQISSEVPQNLSASRPQDRQFILSSKKLLLSDSGFYLCAWSSGEGTYGYTFGSGTRLTVV.

The gene calls are TRBV7-8 and TRBJ1-5; maybe TRBD1 (6 bases). V was pared by 5 bases and J by 10 bases, with 21 bases between. Germline V gene lookup returns CDR1 SGHVS and CDR2 FQNEAQ. The CDR3 is made up of 15 amino acids. This chain's CDR3 is CASSPRQVGGTPQHF. The CDR3 DNA reads TGTGCCAGCAGCCCGCGACAGGTGGGGGGGACTCCCCAGCATTTT.

The genes are TRBV2 and TRBJ2-1; 13 nucleotides line up with TRBD2. V gave up 7 bases and J gave up 11 bases; unmatched junction bases: 11. The CDR3 contains 15 residues. The V gene's germline CDR1 is SNHLY and CDR2 FYNNEI. CDR3 loop: CASNPSTSGGTKQFF. The CDR3 DNA follows: TGTGCCAGCAACCCATCGACTAGCGGGGGGACCAAGCAGTTCTTC.

V usage is TRBV27 and J usage is TRBJ1-4; D remains unclear. V gave up 6 bases and J gave up 2 bases, with 7 bases separating them. CDR1 and CDR2 (germline): MNHEY, SMNVEV (reference sequence). The CDR3 spans 13 residues. In DNA, the CDR3 is TGTGCCAGCAGAGAGCATACTAATGAAAAACTGTTTTTT. Amino acids: CASREHTNEKLFF.

The rearrangement links TRBV20-1 to TRBJ1-1; 9 bases match TRBD1. J lost 4 bases, V lost 3 bases, and 12 bases had no gene match. The CDR3 has 16 amino acids. Germline-derived CDR1 and CDR2 are DFQATT and SNEGSKA (reference sequence). The CDR3 coding sequence is TGCAGTGCTAGTTTACAGGGGGCCCCAGCCGGCACTGAAGCTTTCTTT. Amino acid sequence: CSASLQGAPAGTEAFF.

The chain is built from TRBV27 and TRBJ2-3; 7 bases line up with TRBD2. The V gene end was trimmed by 0 bases and the J gene end by 7 bases; junction bases not matched to a gene: 10. Germline V gene lookup returns CDR1 MNHEY and CDR2 SMNVEV (reference sequence). The CDR3 spans 16 residues. The CDR3 DNA is TGTGCCAGCAGTTTATCGATTAGGCGGGAGCCTAATACGCAGTATTTT. Amino acid sequence: CASSLSIRREPNTQYF.

The chain carries TRBV7-9 and TRBJ1-1; D is perhaps TRBD1 (5 bases). Trimming removed 1 base at V and 6 bases at J, with 6 bases between. Germline-derived CDR1 and CDR2 are SEHNR and FQNEAQ (reference sequence). CDR3 length: 12 amino acids. DNA of the CDR3: TGTGCCAGCAGCTTAGGCAGGGCTGAAGCTTTCTTT. Translation gives CASSLGRAEAFF.

The rearrangement links TRBV9 to TRBJ2-2, with 8 positions matching TRBD2. From germline, CDR1 is SGDLS and CDR2 YYNGEE. With 4 bases clipped from V and 5 bases from J, the junction kept 7 bases outside the gene matches. The CDR3 runs 15 residues. The CDR3 reads CASSPRGGGTGELFF. The CDR3 bases are TGTGCCAGCAGCCCCCGGGGCGGGGGGACCGGGGAGCTGTTTTTT.

This chain connects TRBV27 to TRBJ1-2; D is unresolved. This CDR3 contains 14 residues. Between the trimmed V and J ends, which lost 5 bases and 2 bases, there was a span of 12 bases. Looked up from germline, CDR1 is MNHEY and CDR2 is SMNVEV (reference sequence). CDR3 loop: CASSISPGNYGYTF. The CDR3 DNA is TGTGCCAGCAGTATTAGCCCCGGGAACTATGGCTACACCTTC.

The rearrangement joins TRBV18 to TRBJ1-4, with 9 bases fitting TRBD1. This CDR3 comprises 16 residues. V was pared by 1 base and J by 8 bases, with 8 bases of the junction left unmatched. Germline CDR1 KGHSH, CDR2 LQKENI. CDR3 in DNA: TGTGCCAGCTCACCACTTCCCGGGACAGGGAACGAAAAACTGTTTTTT. This codes for CASSPLPGTGNEKLFF.

The rearrangement links TRBV10-2 to TRBJ1-1, with TRBD1 identical over 7 bases. CDR3 length equals 20 residues. The germline gives CDR1 WSHSY, CDR2 SAAADI. The ends lost 2 bases at V and 0 bases at J; junction bases unmatched: 18. CDR3 sequence (DNA): TGCGCCAGCAGTGAGCCGGGACAGCAATTTTGGGGTAGGCTGAACACTGAAGCTTTCTTT. This gives the protein CASSEPGQQFWGRLNTEAFF.

This sequence joins TRBV27 and TRBJ1-6; D gene unclear. This CDR3 has 16 amino acids. V gave up 5 bases and J gave up 2 bases, with 13 bases separating them. Germline values: CDR1 MNHEY, CDR2 SMNVEV (reference sequence). The CDR3 region is CASSTSRSTYNSPLHF. CDR3 in DNA: TGTGCCAGCAGTACTTCCCGGTCAACCTATAATTCACCCCTCCACTTT.

V gene TRBV11-3 combines with J gene TRBJ2-5; 10 bases are a match to TRBD2. The germline gives CDR1 SGHNT, CDR2 YENEEA. V dropped 7 bases and J dropped 5; count of bases not matched to a gene: 7. The CDR3 has 14 amino acids. CDR3 sequence: CASKSGGGRETQYF. The DNA for the CDR3 is TGTGCCAGCAAGAGCGGGGGGGGCCGTGAGACCCAGTACTTC.

The genes are TRBV27 and TRBJ1-2; D ambiguous. Trimming took off 3 bases at V and 5 bases at J, with 16 bases between the two ends. CDR1 is MNHEY, CDR2 SMNVEV, per germline (reference sequence). This CDR3 region has 15 residues. CDR3 DNA sequence: TGTGCCAGCAGTTTCGGTTCCGTTGGGAGGTATGGCTACACCTTC. The encoded protein is CASSFGSVGRYGYTF.

This clone appeared a single time. The V gene is TRBV27, the J gene TRBJ1-4; tentatively, D is TRBD1 (5 bases). V was shortened by 4 bases and J by 7 bases, with 13 bases between the two germline ends. This CDR3 region has 14 residues. CDR1 is MNHEY, CDR2 SMNVEV, per germline (reference sequence). The CDR3 DNA is TGTGCCAGCAGTTCCCGGCAGGGTGTTGAAAAACTGTTTTTT. It translates to CASSSRQGVEKLFF.

The V call is TRBV3-1 (or the pseudogene TRBV3-2), the J call TRBJ2-1, with 10 bases fitting TRBD2. Germline CDR1 LGHDT, CDR2 YNNKEL (reference sequence). The CDR3 covers 14 residues. V was clipped by 3 bases and J by 7 bases; unmatched bases: 3. CDR3 DNA sequence: TGTGCCAGCAGCCAGCGAGCGGGGGGGAATGAGCAGTTCTTC. This codes for CASSQRAGGNEQFF.

The chain links TRBV12-3 or TRBV12-4 to TRBJ1-2; D gene unclear. The CDR3 sequence is 11 residues long. V gave up 10 bases and J gave up 2 bases, with 8 bases separating them. The CDR3 loop is CATKLNYGYTF. In DNA, the CDR3 is TGTGCCACCAAACTCAACTATGGCTACACCTTC.

V gene TRBV29-1 combines with J gene TRBJ1-1, with D hard to call. Germline V CDR1 and CDR2: SQVTM, ANQGSEA. The V and J ends lost 4 bases and 0 bases respectively, with 12 bases between them. The CDR3 covers 14 residues. CDR3 bases: TGCAGCGTTGGTGGGCAGGTTTTGAACACTGAAGCTTTCTTT. Protein sequence: CSVGGQVLNTEAFF.